This TCR beta chain was identified in a study of blood T cell repertoires in COVID-19. The wider study: Spain, Italy and the United States supplied samples that represented acute and convalescent COVID-19.

J lost 2 bases, V lost 2 bases, and 10 bases had no gene match. Germline V CDR1 and CDR2: SGHTA, FQGNSA. CDR3 length: 17 residues. The protocol was immunoSEQ multiplex PCR, while the TCRdb copy is restricted to in-frame clones and leaves out a portion. The sample has about 17,000 clones, about nine tenths seen once. This clonotype was obtained from a human donor with active COVID-19. The donor label of this sample is uncertain. The chain is built from TRBV7-2 and TRBJ1-2, with 8 positions matching TRBD1. Source material: peripheral blood. The CDR3 sequence: CASSLRGRRQGNYGYTF. CDR3 bases: TGTGCCAGCAGCTTAAGGGGACGCCGACAGGGGAACTATGGCTACACCTTC.